The present TCR beta chain was sequenced within a study of regulatory T cells in long-lasting Graves disease (dated by TCRdb to about 2021). Regarding the research as a whole: Patients with newly diagnosed Graves' disease had been on antithyroid drugs for under 3 months. Persistent Graves' disease patients were compared with newly diagnosed Graves' disease patients by peripheral blood TCR sequencing and RNA sequencing. The study took place in China and was registered as a clinical trial. A total of around 33 samples were covered by TCR sequencing, comprising approximately 13 persistent and 20 or so newly diagnosed Graves' disease patients. The full study reports these points: Persistent disease showed preferential use of TRBV28, TRBJ1-2 and TRBJ2-5, whereas newly diagnosed disease favored TRBV20-1 and TRBJ2-1. Compared with newly diagnosed patients, persistent Graves' disease patients had lower TCR Shannon entropy and fewer highly expanded clones, which suggests clonal expansion. More public clonotypes were shared among persistent patients (roughly 2,700) than among newly diagnosed patients (roughly 1,000). Sequencing and analysis were restricted to the TCR beta chain. Because the primary lesion, thyroid tissue, could not be accessed, the study looked at peripheral blood alone. As a limitation, the authors acknowledged that the small sample size may reduce accuracy.

The method behind the library was multiplex PCR. The sequencer listed for this sample is Illumina HiSeq 4000. TCR beta libraries were built with iRepertoire HTBI primers and Arm-PCR amplification of CDR3 regions. Before sequencing, the PCR products underwent gel purification. Per the authors' processing: Gene usage analysis of CDR3 amino acid clonotypes relied on the approximately 68 TRBV and 15 or so TRBJ segments identified across samples. COPE and FqMerger were used to merge filtered high-quality paired reads into contigs. Contigs were aligned with BLAST to IMGT TRBV, TRBD and TRBJ reference genes, and CDR3 was defined per IMGT. Highly expanded clones were defined as clonotypes with a frequency above 0.1%. Repertoire diversity was measured by Shannon entropy, and V-J evenness by the Gini coefficient. Clonotypes shared by more than one individual were considered public. TCRdb passed the public sequencing reads through fastp at Q25 and MiXCR, retaining productive beta sequences. Each entry is one CDR3 protein sequence, shown with its most common DNA and genes. The authors' filters were not applied to this entry. The sample contains around 500,000 distinct CDR3 sequences, roughly 14% of them found a single time. The ten largest clones take up 8% to 10% of the sample.

This sample's time point label indicates: newly diagnosed GD, antithyroid drugs for less than 3 months. RNA was extracted from PBMCs in TRIzol for both TCR sequencing and RNA sequencing. The diagnosis of Graves' disease was made according to American Thyroid Association guidelines. Recruitment of patients was carried out at an endocrinology department in Xi'an, China. Each patient gave approximately 8.8 milliliters of peripheral blood, collected in an EDTA anticoagulant tube. PBMCs were isolated by Ficoll Paque Plus density gradient separation without further T cell sorting. RNA quality was checked with an Agilent 2100 Bioanalyzer and agarose gel, and concentration with a NanoDrop 2000. The CDR3 contains 14 residues, cysteine and phenylalanine counted. The CDR3 DNA has 42 bases and is translated from base 1. Per the germline V gene, MNHNS is the CDR1 and SASEGT is the CDR2. Concerning this clonotype: The clone's antigen remains unknown. One junction end disagrees with the germline gene, perhaps due to a read error.

The data also belong to a second study, concerning T cells in Graves' hyperthyroidism and ophthalmopathy. Per that second paper: Stable Graves' hyperthyroidism was defined as no progression to ophthalmopathy during 18 months of follow-up. Hyperthyroidism patients were newly diagnosed, with disease duration under 2 months, and aged 18 to 65 years. Any patient with an uncontrolled infection, another autoimmune disease, pregnancy or lactation was excluded. Clinical symptoms, serum thyroxine and TRAb, thyroid ultrasound, and orbital computed tomography formed the basis for the diagnoses. The first round of RT-PCR for the TCR CDR3 was performed with the HTBI primer set and the Qiagen OneStep RT-PCR kit. Most expanded thyroid clonotypes (frequency above 0.001) were also detected in blood, a finding suggesting that blood repertoires may reflect thyroid immune responses. Ophthalmopathy was separated from stable hyperthyroidism by a 13 V-J signature model, with 85% to 90% sensitivity and 81% to 83% specificity obtained in cross-validation and 80%/75% obtained in testing. In validation, the model predicted progression to ophthalmopathy with around 71% sensitivity and approximately 72% specificity, a median of 6.5 months before onset. TCR V-J signatures able to tell the groups apart were searched for in a discovery cohort of about a hundred patients, of whom 40 to 45 had Graves' ophthalmopathy and about 55 had stable Graves' hyperthyroidism. Whether ophthalmopathy could be predicted prospectively was tested in an independent validation cohort made up of approximately 19 hyperthyroidism patients plus 17 patients who later progressed to ophthalmopathy. For training and testing, the approximately 92 patients in the discovery cohort were randomly divided in a 7:3 ratio. In roughly six Graves' hyperthyroidism patients, the study also compared T-cell repertoires from thyroid tissue with T-cell repertoires from blood. Following sampling, methimazole starting at 30 mg daily was given to hyperthyroidism patients, and high-dose intravenous methylprednisolone was given to ophthalmopathy patients. Libraries were constructed in a second round of multiplex PCR, after which size selection and purification were performed. Sequencing of the libraries was done on an Illumina HiSeq2000 using paired-end 100 bp reads. SOAPnuke was used to process the raw data, removing reads that contained adapters or uncalled bases, had a mean Phred below 15, or lacked an exact match to the constant primer or identifier. High-quality paired reads were merged with COPE v1.2.5, and unique nucleotide sequences were defined as clonotypes. MiTCR v1.1 was used to align clonotypes to the IMGT TRBV, TRBD and TRBJ reference segments. The analysis was restricted to V-J combinations with a frequency above 0.0001, which together covered roughly 99% of the repertoires. A TCS score was defined as the ratio between F50 (clonal expansion) and ExV (chaos), using BLOSUM62-based TCRdist between CDR3 peptides within each V-J. Welch's t-statistics and random forest reduced roughly 500 V-J features to 13, which were used in a naive Bayes classifier (R e1071). Sample size was not statistically predetermined, and investigators were not blinded to group allocation. The paper reports TCR Vbeta CDR3 sequencing of more than 120 peripheral blood samples: some 44 ophthalmopathy, 70 to 85 hyperthyroidism and 17 progressor patients.

The specimen comprised peripheral blood mononuclear cells (PBMCs), sampled at new diagnosis, from a patient treated with antithyroid drugs. The clonotype comes from a man aged 25 to 45 with Graves disease. Donor details come from another sample of the same person, matched by shared clones. Recombination connected TRBV6-1 to TRBJ2-3; D gene: possibly TRBD1, on 7 matching bases. The CDR3 is CAGRGDSPTDTQYF. The DNA sequence is as follows: TGTGCCGGCAGGGGGGACAGCCCCACAGATACGCAGTATTTT.